This T cell receptor beta chain is from a study of blood T cells in healthy people across ages. PCR was performed a second time for about 7 to 12 cycles using a sample-barcoded 5' primer and a J-beta primer mix. TCRdb re-analysed the 5' RACE reads in MiXCR, keeping a single row per CDR3 protein. The sample lists about 780,000 distinct CDR3 sequences, 62% seen once, with around a quarter in the top ten. RNA extraction gave at least 5 micrograms of total RNA per sample. The TCR was taken from a man aged 25-45 years in good health. Sequenced: blood.

CDR3 in amino acids: CASSLVVWGPENIQYF. In nucleotides, the CDR3 is TGTGCCAGCAGCTTAGTGGTTTGGGGCCCCGAAAACATTCAGTACTTC. This rearrangement joins TRBV7-8 to TRBJ2-7; maybe TRBD1 (5 bases). TRBJ2-4 explains the end of the DNA better; the J call may be wrong. This CDR3 has 16 amino acids. Germline values: CDR1 SGHVS, CDR2 FQNEAQ.